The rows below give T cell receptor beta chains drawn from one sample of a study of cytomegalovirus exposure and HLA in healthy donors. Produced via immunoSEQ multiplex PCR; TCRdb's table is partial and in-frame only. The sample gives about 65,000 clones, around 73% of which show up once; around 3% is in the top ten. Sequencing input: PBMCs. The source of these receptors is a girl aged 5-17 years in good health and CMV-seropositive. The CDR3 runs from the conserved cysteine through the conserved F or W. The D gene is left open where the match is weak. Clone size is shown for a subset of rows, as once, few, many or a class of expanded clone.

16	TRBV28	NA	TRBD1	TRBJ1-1	TGTGCCAGCAGTTTAGAGACAGGGGATGTGAACACTGAAGCTTTCTTT	CASSLETGDVNTEAFF
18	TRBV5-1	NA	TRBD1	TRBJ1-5	TGCGCCAGCAGCTTGGAGGCAGGGGGCGTCAATAGCAATCAGCCCCAGCATTTT	CASSLEAGGVNSNQPQHF
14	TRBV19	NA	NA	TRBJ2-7	TGTGCCAGTAGTATCGGGGCAGGGGTGTACGAGCAGTACTTC	CASSIGAGVYEQYF
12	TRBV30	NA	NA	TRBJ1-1	TGTGCCTGGAGTGGGTTTGAGGTTGAAGCTTTCTTT	CAWSGFEVEAFF
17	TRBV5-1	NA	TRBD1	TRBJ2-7	TGCGCCAGCAGCTTGGCCGGGTTTACAGGGGTAACCTACGAGCAGTACTTC	CASSLAGFTGVTYEQYF
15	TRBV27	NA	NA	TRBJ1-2	TGTGCCAGCAGTTTAGGGGGGGCGCGAATAGGTGGCTACACCTTC	CASSLGGARIGGYTF
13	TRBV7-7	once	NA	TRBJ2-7	TGTGCCAGCAGCTTAGCTATGACAGAAAAGCAGTACTTC	CASSLAMTEKQYF
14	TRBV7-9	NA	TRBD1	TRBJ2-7	TGTGCCAGCAATCAGGGGGAGATGGACTACGAGCAGTACTTC	CASNQGEMDYEQYF
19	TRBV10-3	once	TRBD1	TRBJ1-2	TGTGCCATCAGGACCTCACCGGGACAGGCAGTAGCTCACTCCTATGGCTACACCTTC	CAIRTSPGQAVAHSYGYTF
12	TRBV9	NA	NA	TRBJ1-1	TGTGCCAGCAGAGGACAGAACACTGAAGCTTTCTTT	CASRGQNTEAFF
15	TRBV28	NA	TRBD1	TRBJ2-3	TGTGCCAGCAGCCGATCGGGACAGGGAAGGGGTACGCAGTATTTT	CASSRSGQGRGTQYF
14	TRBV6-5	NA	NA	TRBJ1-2	TGTGCCAGCAGTTCGACTGACAGCAACTATGGCTACACCTTC	CASSSTDSNYGYTF
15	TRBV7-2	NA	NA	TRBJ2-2	TGTGCCAGCAGCTTCCAGGGACAGAACACCGGGGAGCTGTTTTTT	CASSFQGQNTGELFF
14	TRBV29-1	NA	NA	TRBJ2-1	TGCAGCGTTGCTACGCTTGACAGGGACGGGAGAAAGCTCTTC	CSVATLDRDGRKLF
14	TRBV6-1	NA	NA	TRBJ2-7	TGTGCCAGCAGTGAATCGGTTTCCCTCTACGAGCAGTACTTC	CASSESVSLYEQYF
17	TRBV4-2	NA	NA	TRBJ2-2	TGTGCCAGCAGCCAAGAGGGCGGGCTCGCGAACACCGGGGAGCTGTTTTTT	CASSQEGGLANTGELFF
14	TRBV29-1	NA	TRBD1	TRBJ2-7	TGCAGCGTTGCCCCCAGAGACAGGGGGCTCGAGCAGTACTTC	CSVAPRDRGLEQYF
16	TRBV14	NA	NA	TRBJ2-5	TGTGCCAGCAGCCGCAGAGGCAGAGGCGCCCAAGAGACCCAGTACTTC	CASSRRGRGAQETQYF
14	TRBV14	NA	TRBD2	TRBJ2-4	TGTGCCAGCAGCCATGGACTAGCGGTAAACATTCAGTACTTC	CASSHGLAVNIQYF
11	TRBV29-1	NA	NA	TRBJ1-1	TGCAGCGTAAGGGGCAGCACTGAAGCTTTCTTT	CSVRGSTEAFF
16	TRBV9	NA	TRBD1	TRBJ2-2	TGTGCCAGCAGCCTCAGCCGGACAGGGCAAACCGGGGAGCTGTTTTTT	CASSLSRTGQTGELFF
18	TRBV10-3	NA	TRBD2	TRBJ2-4	TGTGCCATCAGTGTCGAGGGAGACGGGGGGAGAGCCAAAAACATTCAGTACTTC	CAISVEGDGGRAKNIQYF
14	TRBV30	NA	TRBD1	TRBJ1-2	TGTGCCTGGAGTTGGGGACAGGGTGGCTATGGCTACACCTTC	CAWSWGQGGYGYTF
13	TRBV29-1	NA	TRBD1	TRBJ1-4	TGCAGCGTTGTGGCGGGACAGGGAGAAAAACTGTTTTTT	CSVVAGQGEKLFF
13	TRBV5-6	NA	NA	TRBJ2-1	TGTGCCAGCAGCCGACTAGCCTACAATGAGCAGTTCTTC	CASSRLAYNEQFF
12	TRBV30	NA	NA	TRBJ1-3	TGTGCCTGGAGCACAACTGGAAACACCATATATTTT	CAWSTTGNTIYF
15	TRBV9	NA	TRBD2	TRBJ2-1	TGTGCCAGCAGCGTAGCTATGACTAGCGACAATGAGCAGTTCTTC	CASSVAMTSDNEQFF